This T cell receptor (beta chain) stems from a study of T cells in Graves' hyperthyroidism and ophthalmopathy. Disease lasting under 3 months, a NOSPECS grade of at least 4, and a Clinical Activity Score of at least 3 were features of the ophthalmopathy patients. Fresh peripheral blood, approximately 10 ml, was the source of the PBMCs. Germline CDR1 is MDHEN and CDR2 is SYDVKM. CDR3 length equals 15 residues. The V end was cut by 3 bases, the J end by 5 bases, with 13 bases between. The TCR beta CDR3 regions underwent amplification using RNA transcripts as the source. The primer set for the first-round RT-PCR of the TCR CDR3 was HTBI. MiXCR, applied by TCRdb to the multiplex PCR reads, yields one record per CDR3 protein. The data show more than 500,000 distinct CDR3 sequences, about 16% seen once.

Sequenced: blood. The chain employs TRBV28 and TRBJ1-4; possibly TRBD1 for D (5 bases). The source of this sequence is a woman younger than 45 with Graves' ophthalmopathy. The CDR3 nucleotides are TGTGCCAGCAGTTTTTGGGAGGGGACGAATGAAAAACTGTTTTTT. Amino acids: CASSFWEGTNEKLFF.